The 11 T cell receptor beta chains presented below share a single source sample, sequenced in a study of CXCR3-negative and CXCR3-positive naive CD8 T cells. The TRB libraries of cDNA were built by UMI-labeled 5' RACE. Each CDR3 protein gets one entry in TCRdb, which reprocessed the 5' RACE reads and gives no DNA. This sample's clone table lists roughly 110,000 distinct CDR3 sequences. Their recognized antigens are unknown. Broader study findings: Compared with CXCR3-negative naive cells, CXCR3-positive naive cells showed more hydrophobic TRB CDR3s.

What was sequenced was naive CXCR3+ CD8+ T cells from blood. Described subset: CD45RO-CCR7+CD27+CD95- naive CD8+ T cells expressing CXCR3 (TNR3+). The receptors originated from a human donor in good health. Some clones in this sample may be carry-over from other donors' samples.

The CDR3 protein is CASRETSMVYNEQFF. This rearrangement joins TRBV5-5 to TRBJ2-1; TCRdb proposes TRBD2, but this gene call is untestable without DNA. The CDR3 consists of 15 residues. CDR1 is SGHKS and CDR2 is YYEKEE in the germline V gene (reference sequence).

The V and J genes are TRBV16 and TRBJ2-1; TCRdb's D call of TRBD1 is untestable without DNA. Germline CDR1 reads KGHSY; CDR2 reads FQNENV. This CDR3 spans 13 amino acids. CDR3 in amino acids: CASSQGHYNEQFF.

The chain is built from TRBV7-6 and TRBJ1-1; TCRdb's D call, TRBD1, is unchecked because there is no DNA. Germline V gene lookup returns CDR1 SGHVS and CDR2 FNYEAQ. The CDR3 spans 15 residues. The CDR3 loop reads CASSPEPQGRTEAFF.

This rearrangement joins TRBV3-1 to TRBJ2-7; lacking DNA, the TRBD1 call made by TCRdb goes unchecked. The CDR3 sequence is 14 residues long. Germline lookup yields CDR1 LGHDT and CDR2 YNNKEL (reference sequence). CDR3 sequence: CASSQDRDGYEQYF.

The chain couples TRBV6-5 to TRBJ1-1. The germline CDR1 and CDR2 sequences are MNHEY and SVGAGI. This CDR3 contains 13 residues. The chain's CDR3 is CASSYGKNTEAFF.

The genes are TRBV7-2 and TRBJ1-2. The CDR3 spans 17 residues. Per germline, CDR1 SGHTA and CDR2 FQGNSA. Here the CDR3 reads CASSFSLVRGFEGGYTF.

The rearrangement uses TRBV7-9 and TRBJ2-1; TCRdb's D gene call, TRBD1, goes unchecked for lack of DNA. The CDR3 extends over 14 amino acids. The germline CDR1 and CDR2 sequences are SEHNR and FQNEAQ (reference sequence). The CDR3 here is CASSPPWVENEQFF.

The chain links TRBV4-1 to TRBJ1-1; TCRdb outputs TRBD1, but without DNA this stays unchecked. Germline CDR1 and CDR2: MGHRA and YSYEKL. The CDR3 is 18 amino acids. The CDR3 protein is CASSQETGVEAGNTEAFF.

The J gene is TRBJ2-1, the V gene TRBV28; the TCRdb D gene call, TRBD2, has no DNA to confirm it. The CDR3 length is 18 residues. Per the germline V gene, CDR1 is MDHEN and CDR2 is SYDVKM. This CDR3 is CASSSGTSGRAGVYEQFF.

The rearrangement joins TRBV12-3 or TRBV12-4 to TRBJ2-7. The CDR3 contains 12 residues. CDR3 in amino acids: CASSLGFYEQYF.

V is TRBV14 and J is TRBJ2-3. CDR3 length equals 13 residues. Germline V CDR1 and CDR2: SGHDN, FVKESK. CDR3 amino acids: CASSQTRTDTQYF. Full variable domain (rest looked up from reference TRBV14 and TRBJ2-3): EAGVTQFPSHSVIEKGQTVTLRCDPISGHDNLYWYRRVMGKEIKFLLHFVKESKQDESGMPNNRFLAERTGGTYSTLKVQPAELEDSGVYFCASSQTRTDTQYFGPGTRLTVL.